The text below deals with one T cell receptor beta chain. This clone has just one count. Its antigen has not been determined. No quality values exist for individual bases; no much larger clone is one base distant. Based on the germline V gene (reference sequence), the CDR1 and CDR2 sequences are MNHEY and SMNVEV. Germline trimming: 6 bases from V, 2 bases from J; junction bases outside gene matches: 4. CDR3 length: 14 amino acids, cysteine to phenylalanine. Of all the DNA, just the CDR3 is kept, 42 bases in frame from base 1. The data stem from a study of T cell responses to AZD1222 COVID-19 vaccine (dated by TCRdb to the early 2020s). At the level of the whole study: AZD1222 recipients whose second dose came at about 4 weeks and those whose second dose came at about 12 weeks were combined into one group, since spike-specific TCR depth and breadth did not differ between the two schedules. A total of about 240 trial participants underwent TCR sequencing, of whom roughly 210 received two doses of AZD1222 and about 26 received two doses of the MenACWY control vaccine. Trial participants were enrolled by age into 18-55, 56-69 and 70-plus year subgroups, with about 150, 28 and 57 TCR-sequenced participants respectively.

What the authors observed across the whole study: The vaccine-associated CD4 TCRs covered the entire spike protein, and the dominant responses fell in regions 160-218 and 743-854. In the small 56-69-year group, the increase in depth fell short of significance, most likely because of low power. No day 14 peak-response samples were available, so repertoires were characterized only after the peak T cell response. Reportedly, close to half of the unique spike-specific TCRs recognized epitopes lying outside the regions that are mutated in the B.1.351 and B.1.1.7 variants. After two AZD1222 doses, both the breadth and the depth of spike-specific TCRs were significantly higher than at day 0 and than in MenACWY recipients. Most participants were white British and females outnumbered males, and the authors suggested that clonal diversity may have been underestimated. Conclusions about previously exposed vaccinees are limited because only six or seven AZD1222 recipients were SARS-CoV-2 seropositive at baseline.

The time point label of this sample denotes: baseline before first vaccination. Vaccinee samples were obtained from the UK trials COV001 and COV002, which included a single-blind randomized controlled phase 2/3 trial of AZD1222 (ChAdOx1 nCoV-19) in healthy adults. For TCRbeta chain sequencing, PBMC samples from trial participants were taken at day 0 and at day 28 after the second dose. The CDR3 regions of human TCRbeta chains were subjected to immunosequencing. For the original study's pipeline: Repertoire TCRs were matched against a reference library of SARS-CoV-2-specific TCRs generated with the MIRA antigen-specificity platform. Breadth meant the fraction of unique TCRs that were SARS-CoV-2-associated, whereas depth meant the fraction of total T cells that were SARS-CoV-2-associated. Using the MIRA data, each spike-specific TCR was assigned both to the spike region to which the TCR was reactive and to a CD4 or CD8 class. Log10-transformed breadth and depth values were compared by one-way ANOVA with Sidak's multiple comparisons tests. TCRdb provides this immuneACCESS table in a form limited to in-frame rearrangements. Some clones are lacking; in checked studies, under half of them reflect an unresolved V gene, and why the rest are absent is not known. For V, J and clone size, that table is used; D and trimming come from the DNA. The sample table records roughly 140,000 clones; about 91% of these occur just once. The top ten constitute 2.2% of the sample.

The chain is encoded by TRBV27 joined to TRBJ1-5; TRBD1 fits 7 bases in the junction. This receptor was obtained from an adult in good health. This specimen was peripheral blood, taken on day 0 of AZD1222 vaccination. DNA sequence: TGTGCCAGCAGACGACAGGGAGGCAATCAGCCCCAGCATTTT. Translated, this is CASRRQGGNQPQHF.